This TCR beta chain was sequenced in a study of beta chain features in type 1 diabetes. V was pared by 0 bases and J by 3 bases, with 9 bases between. Germline V gene data show CDR1 as SGHNT and CDR2 as YYREEE (reference sequence). The CDR3 has 14 amino acids. Sequencing targeted expressed TCRB transcripts, as all isolated RNA had been reverse transcribed. TCRdb's copy holds only in-frame clones and misses some; the assay was immunoSEQ multiplex PCR. This sample has about 620,000 clones, with about a sixth found just once. The sequenced sample consisted of naive CD4+ T cells from blood. The V gene is TRBV5-4, the J gene TRBJ1-1; D might be TRBD1 (5 bases). The sequence was obtained from a man younger than 35 in good health. The CDR3 sequence: CASSLVGVHTEAFF. CDR3 bases: TGTGCCAGCAGCTTGGTAGGGGTTCACACTGAAGCTTTCTTT.